The table lists the clone carrying this T cell receptor beta chain with a count of one. The antigen is unknown. In the authors' methods: Filtering differed since immunoSEQ provided only junctions, with no quality scores. Measured with immunoSEQ multiplex PCR; TCRdb has only the in-frame clones, and not every one. That table supplies the V and J calls and clone size; D and trimming were determined from the DNA. Among under 2.5 million clones, around 90% were seen once, and the ten largest hold 0.37%. V lost 6 bases, J lost 2 bases, and 9 bases stayed unmatched. This CDR3 contains 15 residues. From germline, CDR1 is MNHEY and CDR2 SMNVEV (reference sequence). The data were obtained in a study of shared clonotypes between healthy human individuals. Overall study context: CD4 naive and memory got three plates each, CD8 naive two, CD8 memory one.

Those who donated were healthy HIV-negative adults, with no recent acute infections or vaccinations reported. Study-level results: It was the non-shared clonotypes that had lower generation probabilities than clonotypes shared by all four donors.

Sequenced input: naive CD4+ T cells from PBMCs. Subset meaning: CD45RA+ positively selected. The chain carries TRBV27 and TRBJ2-7; TRBD2 matches 8 bases. The receptor comes from a man between 18 and 29 years old in good health. Some clones in this sample may be carry-over from other donors' samples. CDR3 sequence reads: CASSRTGLGAYEQYF. The CDR3 DNA follows: TGTGCCAGCAGCCGAACGGGACTAGGTGCCTACGAGCAGTACTTC.